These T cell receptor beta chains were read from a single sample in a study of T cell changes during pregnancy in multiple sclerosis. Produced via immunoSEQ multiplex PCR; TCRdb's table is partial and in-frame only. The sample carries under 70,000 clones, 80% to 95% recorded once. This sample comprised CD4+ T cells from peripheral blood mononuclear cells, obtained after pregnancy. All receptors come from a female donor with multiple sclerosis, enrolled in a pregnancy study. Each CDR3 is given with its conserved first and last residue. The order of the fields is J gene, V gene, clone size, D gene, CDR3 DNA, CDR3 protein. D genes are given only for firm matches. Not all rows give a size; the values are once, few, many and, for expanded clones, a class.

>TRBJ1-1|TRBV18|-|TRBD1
TGTGCCAGCTCACGGGACAGGGTGGACGGCACTGAAGCTTTCTTT
CASSRDRVDGTEAFF
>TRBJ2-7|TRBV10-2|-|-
TGCGCCAGCAGCGCCCCTCAGGGGTCATACGAGCAGTACTTC
CASSAPQGSYEQYF
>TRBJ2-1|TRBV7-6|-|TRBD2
TGTGCCAGCAGCTTTATCGGGGGGTCCTACAATGAGCAGTTCTTC
CASSFIGGSYNEQFF
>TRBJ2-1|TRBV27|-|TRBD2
TGTGCCAGCAGTCAACTAGCGGAGGGCTCTTCGCGCGGGCAGTTCTTC
CASSQLAEGSSRGQFF
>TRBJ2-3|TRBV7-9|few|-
TGTGCCACCCGACGAGCGGAGGCAGATACGCAGTATTTT
CATRRAEADTQYF
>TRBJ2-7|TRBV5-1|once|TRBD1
TGCGCCAGCAGCCGATCCTCGACAGGGGCCAATCCCGAGCAGTACTTC
CASSRSSTGANPEQYF
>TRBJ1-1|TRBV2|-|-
TGTGCCAGCACGCGGCGGGGGACTGAAGCTTTCTTT
CASTRRGTEAFF
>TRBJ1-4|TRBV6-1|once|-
TGTGCCAGCAAGGGGCCAACTAATGAAAAACTGTTTTTT
CASKGPTNEKLFF
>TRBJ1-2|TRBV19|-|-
TGTGCCAGTAGTATGGTGCGCGGGCTCGGGAAGAGGTATGGCTACACCTTC
CASSMVRGLGKRYGYTF
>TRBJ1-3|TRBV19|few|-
TGTGCCAGTAGTATACGCCCCCAGGGCGGCAGCACCATATATTTT
CASSIRPQGGSTIYF
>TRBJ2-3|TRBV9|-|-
TGTGCCAGCAGCACCCTACTAGCAGATACGCAGTATTTT
CASSTLLADTQYF
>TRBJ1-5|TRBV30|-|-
TGTGCCTGGAGTGTAATAGGGGCGAGCAATCAGCCCCAGCATTTT
CAWSVIGASNQPQHF
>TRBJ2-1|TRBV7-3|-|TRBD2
TGTGCCAGCAGCCCCGCTGCGGGAGGGCCGGGTGAGCAGTTCTTC
CASSPAAGGPGEQFF
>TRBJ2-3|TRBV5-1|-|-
TGCGCCAGCAGCTTGCCTGGGGGCGGGAGCACAGATACGCAGTATTTT
CASSLPGGGSTDTQYF
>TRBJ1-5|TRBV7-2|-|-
TGTGCCAGCAGCTTAAACTTCGGGAGCAATCAGCCCCAGCATTTT
CASSLNFGSNQPQHF
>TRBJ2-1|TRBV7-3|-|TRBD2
TGTGCCAGCAGCAGGTCAGGGGTAGCGGGAGCGAAATACAATGAGCAGTTCTTC
CASSRSGVAGAKYNEQFF
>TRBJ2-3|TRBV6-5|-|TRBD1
TGTGCCAGCAGTTTCGAGGGGACAGGGTTCACAGATACGCAGTATTTT
CASSFEGTGFTDTQYF
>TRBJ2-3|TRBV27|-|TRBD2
TGTGCCAGCAAGCGGGAGGCCCCGGGGTATACGCAGTATTTT
CASKREAPGYTQYF
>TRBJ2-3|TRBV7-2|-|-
TGTGCCAGCAGCGCCCCGGGGGGCTGGAATACGCAGTATTTT
CASSAPGGWNTQYF
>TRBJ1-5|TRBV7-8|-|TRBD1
TGTGCCAGCAGCTTGGGCGGGACAGGGTTTTTGTCCCAGCATTTT
CASSLGGTGFLSQHF
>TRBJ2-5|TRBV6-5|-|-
TGTGCCAGCAGTCTCCCAGGGGCAGGAGAGACCCAGTACTTC
CASSLPGAGETQYF
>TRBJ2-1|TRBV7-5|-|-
TGTGTCAGAAGCTTAGTATGTCGGACACCTTACAATGAGCAGTTCTTC
CVRSLVCRTPYNEQFF
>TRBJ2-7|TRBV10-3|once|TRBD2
TGTGCCATCAGTGACCCCCGGACTAGCGGGAGGCGGGACGAGCAGTACTTC
CAISDPRTSGRRDEQYF
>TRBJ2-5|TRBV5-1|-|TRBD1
TGCGCCAGCAGCTTGGGAGGGGGCGAGACCCAGTACTTC
CASSLGGGETQYF
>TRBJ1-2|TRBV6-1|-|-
TGTGCCAGCAGTTCCCCGGGACACTTTAACTATGGCTACACCTTC
CASSSPGHFNYGYTF
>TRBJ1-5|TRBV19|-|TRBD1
TGTGCCAGCGGAAGCGGGACAGGGGGCGTTGGACAGCCCCAGCATTTT
CASGSGTGGVGQPQHF
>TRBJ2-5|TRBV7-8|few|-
TGTGCCAGCAGCTTAGTTGGTGCAGGGCGATCGCCCCAGTACTTC
CASSLVGAGRSPQYF
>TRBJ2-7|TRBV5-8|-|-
TGTGCCAGCGGGCAGGGCTTTAACTACGAGCAGTACTTC
CASGQGFNYEQYF
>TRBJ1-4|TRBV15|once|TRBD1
TGTGCCACCGCCAGGGGGTTTCGTGAAAAACTGTTTTTT
CATARGFREKLFF
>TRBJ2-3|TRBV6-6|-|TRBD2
TGTGCCAGCAGTTACGCGGGGGATAGGGTTACGCAGTATTTT
CASSYAGDRVTQYF
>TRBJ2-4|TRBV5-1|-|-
TGCGCCAGCAGCTTGTCCATAGCCAAAAACATTCAGTACTTC
CASSLSIAKNIQYF
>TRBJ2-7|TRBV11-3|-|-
TGTGCCAGCAGCTTAGGGATGACACCAGGGGACGAGCAGTACTTC
CASSLGMTPGDEQYF
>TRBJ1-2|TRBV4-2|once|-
TGTGCCAGCAGCCTCGGAGGGGATGGCTACACCTTC
CASSLGGDGYTF
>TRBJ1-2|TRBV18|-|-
TGTGCCAGCTCACAACGTGACATCTATGGCTACACCTTC
CASSQRDIYGYTF
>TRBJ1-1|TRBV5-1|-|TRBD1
TGCGCCAGCAGCTTGGCGGGCCCCGGGACAGGGCTGAACACTGAAGCTTTCTTT
CASSLAGPGTGLNTEAFF
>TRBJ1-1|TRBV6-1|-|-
TGTGCCAGCAGTTCCGGGACACTGATGACTGAAGCTTTCTTT
CASSSGTLMTEAFF
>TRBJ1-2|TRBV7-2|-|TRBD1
TGTGCCAGCAGCTGGACAGGGGGCGATGGCTACACCTTC
CASSWTGGDGYTF
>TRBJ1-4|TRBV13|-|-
TGTGCCAGCAGCCACAGGTCGGGTGGTGAAAAACTGTTTTTT
CASSHRSGGEKLFF
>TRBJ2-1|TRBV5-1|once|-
TGCGCCAGCAGCGGCGGGGCCAGCTCCTACAATGAGCAGTTCTTC
CASSGGASSYNEQFF
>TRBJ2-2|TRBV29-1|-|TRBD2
TGCAGCGTTGGGGGGGGTGGGACCGGGGAGCTGTTTTTT
CSVGGGGTGELFF